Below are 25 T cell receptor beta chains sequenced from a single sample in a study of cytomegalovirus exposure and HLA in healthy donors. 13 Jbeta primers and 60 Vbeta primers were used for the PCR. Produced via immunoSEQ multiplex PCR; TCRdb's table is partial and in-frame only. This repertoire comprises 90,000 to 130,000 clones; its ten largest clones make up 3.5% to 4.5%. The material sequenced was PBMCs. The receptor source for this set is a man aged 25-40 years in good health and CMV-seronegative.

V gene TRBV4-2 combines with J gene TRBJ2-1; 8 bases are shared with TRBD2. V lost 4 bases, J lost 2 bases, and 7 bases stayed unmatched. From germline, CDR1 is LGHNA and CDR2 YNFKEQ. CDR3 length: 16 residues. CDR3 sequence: CASSRAGGAAYNEQFF. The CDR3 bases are TGTGCCAGCAGCCGGGCCGGGGGGGCGGCCTACAATGAGCAGTTCTTC.

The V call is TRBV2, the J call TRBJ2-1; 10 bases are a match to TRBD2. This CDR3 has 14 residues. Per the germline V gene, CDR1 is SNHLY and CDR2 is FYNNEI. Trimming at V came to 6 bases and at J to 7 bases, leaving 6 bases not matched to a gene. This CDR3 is CASRERGGWNEQFF. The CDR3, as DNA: TGTGCCAGCAGGGAGCGGGGGGGTTGGAATGAGCAGTTCTTC.

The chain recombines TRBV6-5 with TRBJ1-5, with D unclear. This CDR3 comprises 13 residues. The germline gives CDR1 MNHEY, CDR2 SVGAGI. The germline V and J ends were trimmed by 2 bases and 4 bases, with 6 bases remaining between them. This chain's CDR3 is CASSYTGNQPQHF. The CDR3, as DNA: TGTGCCAGCAGTTACACGGGGAATCAGCCCCAGCATTTT.

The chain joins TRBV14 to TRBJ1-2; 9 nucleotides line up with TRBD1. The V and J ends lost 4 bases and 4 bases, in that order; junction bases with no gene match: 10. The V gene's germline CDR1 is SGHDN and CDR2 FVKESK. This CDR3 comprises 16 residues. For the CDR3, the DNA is TGTGCCAGCAGCCTAGGTTTTACAGGGGGCGCCTATGGCTACACCTTC. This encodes CASSLGFTGGAYGYTF.

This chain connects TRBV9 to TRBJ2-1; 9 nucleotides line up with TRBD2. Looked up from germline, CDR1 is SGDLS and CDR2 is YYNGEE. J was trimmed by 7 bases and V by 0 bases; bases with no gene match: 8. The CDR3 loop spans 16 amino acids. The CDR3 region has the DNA TGTGCCAGCAGCGTAGGGCGGGGGGGCCCCCAAAATGAGCAGTTCTTC. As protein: CASSVGRGGPQNEQFF.

The CDR3 protein is CAISERAGRGAGTNYGYTF. CDR3 DNA sequence: TGTGCCATCAGTGAACGGGCGGGCAGGGGCGCCGGGACCAACTATGGCTACACCTTC. This chain connects TRBV10-3 to TRBJ1-2; a weak D match, TRBD1 (6 bases). The CDR3 is 19 amino acids. Trimming removed 3 bases at V and 2 bases at J, with 25 bases between. Germline CDR1 is ENHRY and CDR2 is SYGVKD.

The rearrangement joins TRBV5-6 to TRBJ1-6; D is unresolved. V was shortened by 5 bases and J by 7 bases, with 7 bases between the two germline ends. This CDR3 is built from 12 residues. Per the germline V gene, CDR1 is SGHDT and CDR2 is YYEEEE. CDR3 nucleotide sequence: TGTGCCAGCAGGCTACAGAATTCACCCCTCCACTTT. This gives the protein CASRLQNSPLHF.

CDR3 nucleotides: TGTGCCAGCAGGTACGGGACAGCGAACACCGGGGAGCTGTTTTTT. It is translated as CASRYGTANTGELFF. The chain links TRBV2 to TRBJ2-2, with 7 positions matching TRBD1. Germline-derived CDR1 and CDR2 are SNHLY and FYNNEI. Losses at the gene ends were 6 bases for V and 0 bases for J; bases not matched to a gene: 4. The CDR3 contains 15 residues.

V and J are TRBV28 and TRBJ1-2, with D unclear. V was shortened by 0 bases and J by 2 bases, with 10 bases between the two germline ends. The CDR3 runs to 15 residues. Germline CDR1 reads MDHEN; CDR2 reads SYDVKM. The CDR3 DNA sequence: TGTGCCAGCAGTTTATGGGAGACGGCAAACTATGGCTACACCTTC. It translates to CASSLWETANYGYTF.

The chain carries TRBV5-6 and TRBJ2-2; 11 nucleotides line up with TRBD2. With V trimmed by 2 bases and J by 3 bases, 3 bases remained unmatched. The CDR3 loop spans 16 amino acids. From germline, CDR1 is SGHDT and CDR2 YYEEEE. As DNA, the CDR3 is TGTGCCAGCAGCTTTCCGACTAGCGGGGACACCGGGGAGCTGTTTTTT. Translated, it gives CASSFPTSGDTGELFF.

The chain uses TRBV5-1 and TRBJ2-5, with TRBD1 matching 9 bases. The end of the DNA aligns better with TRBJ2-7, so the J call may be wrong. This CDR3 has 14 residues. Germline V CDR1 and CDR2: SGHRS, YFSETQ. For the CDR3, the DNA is TGCGCCAGCAGCACCCGGACAGGGGCCTACGAGCAGTACTTC. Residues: CASSTRTGAYEQYF.

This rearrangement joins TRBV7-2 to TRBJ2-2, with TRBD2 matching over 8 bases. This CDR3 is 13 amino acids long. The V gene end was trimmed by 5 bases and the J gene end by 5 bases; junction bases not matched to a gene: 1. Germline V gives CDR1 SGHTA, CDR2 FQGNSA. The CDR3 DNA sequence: TGTGCCAGCAGCCAGCGGGGGACCGGGGAGCTGTTTTTT. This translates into CASSQRGTGELFF.

This chain's CDR3 is CAISTFGRDTSTDTQYF. CDR3 in DNA: TGTGCCATCAGCACGTTCGGGAGGGATACTAGCACAGATACGCAGTATTTT. The chain recombines TRBV10-3 with TRBJ2-3, with 8 bases matching TRBD2. Germline CDR1 reads ENHRY; CDR2 reads SYGVKD. The trim removed 6 bases at V and 0 bases at J, leaving 11 bases unmatched. CDR3 length equals 17 residues.

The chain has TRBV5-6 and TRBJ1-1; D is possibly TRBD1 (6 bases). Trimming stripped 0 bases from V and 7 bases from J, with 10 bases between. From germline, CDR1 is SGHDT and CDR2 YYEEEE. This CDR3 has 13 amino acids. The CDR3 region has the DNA TGTGCCAGCAGCTTGGTCAGGGGTTATGAAGCTTTCTTT. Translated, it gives CASSLVRGYEAFF. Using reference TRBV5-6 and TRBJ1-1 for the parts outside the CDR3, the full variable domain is DAGVTQSPTHLIKTRGQQVTLRCSPKSGHDTVSWYQQALGQGPQFIFQYYEEEERQRGNFPDRFSGHQFPNYSSELNVNALLLGDSALYLCASSLVRGYEAFFGQGTRLTVV.

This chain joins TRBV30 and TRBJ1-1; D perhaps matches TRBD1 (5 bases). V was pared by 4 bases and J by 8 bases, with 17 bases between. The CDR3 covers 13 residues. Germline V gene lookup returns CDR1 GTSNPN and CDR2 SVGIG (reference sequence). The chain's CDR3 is CAWTRQIPIEAFF. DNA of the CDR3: TGTGCCTGGACCCGACAGATTCCCATCGAAGCTTTCTTT.

The CDR3 sequence is CASSQRTGGPDSPLHF. The CDR3, as DNA: TGCGCCAGCAGCCAGCGCACAGGGGGCCCGGATTCACCCCTCCACTTT. The genes are TRBV4-3 and TRBJ1-6; 9 bases are a match to TRBD1. Germline loops: CDR1 LGHNA, CDR2 YSLEER. CDR3 length equals 16 residues. The J segment lost 8 bases and the V segment lost 3 bases, leaving 8 bases of the junction unmatched.

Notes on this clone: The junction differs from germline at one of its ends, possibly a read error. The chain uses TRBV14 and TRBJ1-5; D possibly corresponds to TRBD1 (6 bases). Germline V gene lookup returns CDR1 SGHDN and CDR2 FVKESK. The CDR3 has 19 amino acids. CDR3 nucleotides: TGTGCCAGCAGGCATCGGGTGGGGGCAGATCGGGCCCAAAATCATCCCCAGCATTTT. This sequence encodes CASRHRVGADRAQNHPQHF. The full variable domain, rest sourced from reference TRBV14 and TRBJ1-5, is EAGVTQFPSHSVIEKGQTVTLRCDPISGHDNLYWYRRVMGKEIKFLLHFVKESKQDESGMPNNRFLAERTGGTYSTLKVQPAELEDSGVYFCASRHRVGADRAQNHPQHFGDGTRLSIL.

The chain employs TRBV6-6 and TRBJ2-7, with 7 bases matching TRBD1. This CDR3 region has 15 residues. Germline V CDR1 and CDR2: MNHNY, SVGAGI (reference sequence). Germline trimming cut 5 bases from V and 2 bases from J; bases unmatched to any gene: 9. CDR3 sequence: CASSVTGTEAYEQYF. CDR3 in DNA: TGTGCCAGCAGTGTTACCGGGACAGAGGCCTACGAGCAGTACTTC.

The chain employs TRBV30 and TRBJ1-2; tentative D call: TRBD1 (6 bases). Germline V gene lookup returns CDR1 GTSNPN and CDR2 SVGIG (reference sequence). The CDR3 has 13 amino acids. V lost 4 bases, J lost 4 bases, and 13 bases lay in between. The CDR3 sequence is CAWNGAGVYGYTF. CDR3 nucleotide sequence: TGTGCCTGGAATGGGGCAGGGGTCTATGGCTACACCTTC.

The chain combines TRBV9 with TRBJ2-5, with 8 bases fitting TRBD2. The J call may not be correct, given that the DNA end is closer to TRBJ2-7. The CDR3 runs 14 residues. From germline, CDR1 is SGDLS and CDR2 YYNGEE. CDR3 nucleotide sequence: TGTGCCAGCAGCCCAAGCGGGGGTGCCTACGAGCAGTACTTC. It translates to CASSPSGGAYEQYF.

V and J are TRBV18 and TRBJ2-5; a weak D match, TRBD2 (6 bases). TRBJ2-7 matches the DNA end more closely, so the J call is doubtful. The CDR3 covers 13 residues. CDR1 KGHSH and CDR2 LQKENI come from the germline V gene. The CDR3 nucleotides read TGTGCCAGCTCACCAAGGGGACTCTACGAGCAGTACTTC. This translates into CASSPRGLYEQYF.

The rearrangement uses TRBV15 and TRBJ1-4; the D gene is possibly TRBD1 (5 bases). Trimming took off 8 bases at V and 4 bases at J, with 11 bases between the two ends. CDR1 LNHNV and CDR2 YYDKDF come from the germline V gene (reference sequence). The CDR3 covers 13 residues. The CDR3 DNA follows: TGTGCCACCTCCAGGGCCATTAATGAAAAACTGTTTTTT. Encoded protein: CATSRAINEKLFF. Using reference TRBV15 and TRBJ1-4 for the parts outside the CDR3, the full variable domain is DAMVIQNPRYQVTQFGKPVTLSCSQTLNHNVMYWYQQKSSQAPKLLFHYYDKDFNNEADTPDNFQSRRPNTSFCFLDIRSPGLGDTAMYLCATSRAINEKLFFGSGTQLSVL.

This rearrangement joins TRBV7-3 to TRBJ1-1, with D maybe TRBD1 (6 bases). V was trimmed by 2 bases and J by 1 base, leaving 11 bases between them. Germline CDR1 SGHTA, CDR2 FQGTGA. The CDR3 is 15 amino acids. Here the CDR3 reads CASSLSGVGNTEAFF. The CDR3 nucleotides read TGTGCCAGCAGCTTATCAGGGGTAGGGAACACTGAAGCTTTCTTT.

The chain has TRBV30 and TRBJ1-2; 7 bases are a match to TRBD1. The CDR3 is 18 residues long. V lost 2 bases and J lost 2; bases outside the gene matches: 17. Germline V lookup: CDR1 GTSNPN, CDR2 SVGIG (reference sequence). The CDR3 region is CAWSFTRDRAAGNYGYTF. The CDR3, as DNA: TGTGCCTGGAGTTTCACCCGGGACAGAGCCGCGGGGAACTATGGCTACACCTTC.

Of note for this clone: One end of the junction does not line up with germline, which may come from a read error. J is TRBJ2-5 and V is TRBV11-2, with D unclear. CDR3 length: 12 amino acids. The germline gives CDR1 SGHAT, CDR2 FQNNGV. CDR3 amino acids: CASSHNQETQYF. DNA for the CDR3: TGTGCCAGCAGTCACAACCAGGAGACCCAGTACTTC.